The 11 T cell receptor beta chains given below trace back to one sample, sequenced in a study of blood T cell repertoires in COVID-19. Here immunoSEQ multiplex PCR was the method, and the copy in TCRdb shows in-frame clones only, minus some. The sample consists of around 250,000 clones, approximately 88% of them appearing once. Input material: PBMCs or T cells enriched from blood (not recorded which). The receptors originated from a woman aged 40 to 55 who had been exposed to COVID-19.

The chain carries TRBV4-1 and TRBJ1-6; TRBD1 matches at 7 bases. This CDR3 is 18 amino acids long. V shed 3 bases and J 8 bases; nucleotides not matched to a gene: 16. In germline, CDR1 is MGHRA, CDR2 YSYEKL. CDR3 residues: CASSQRLTGRMLDSPLHF. DNA of the CDR3: TGCGCCAGCAGCCAGCGGCTGACAGGGCGGATGCTAGATTCACCCCTCCACTTT.

The chain has TRBV7-9 and TRBJ1-6, with TRBD1 matching over 9 bases. The CDR3 is 15 amino acids. Germline V lookup: CDR1 SEHNR, CDR2 FQNEAQ (reference sequence). V shed 1 base and J 10 bases; nucleotides not matched to a gene: 5. Written as DNA, the CDR3 is TGTGCCAGCAGCTTAGTGGGACAGGGACCATCACCCCTCCACTTT. Translated, it gives CASSLVGQGPSPLHF.

V is TRBV6-4 and J is TRBJ2-2; D is perhaps TRBD1 (6 bases). The germline V gene encodes CDR1 MRHNA and CDR2 SNTAGT. Trimming took 3 bases from V and 4 from J, leaving 6 bases between them. The CDR3 loop spans 13 amino acids. CDR3 amino acids: CASSEQGTGELFF. CDR3 DNA sequence: TGTGCCAGCAGTGAACAGGGCACCGGGGAGCTGTTTTTT.

The rearrangement uses TRBV7-7 and TRBJ2-3; the match to TRBD2 covers 8 bases. CDR3 length equals 14 residues. V trimming: 10 bases; J trimming: 0 bases; junction bases outside the gene matches: 6. The germline V gene has CDR1 SSHAT and CDR2 FNYEAQ (reference sequence). The CDR3 DNA sequence: TGTGCCATCGGGGGGGCAGGAAGCACAGATACGCAGTATTTT. Translation: CAIGGAGSTDTQYF.

The CDR3 here is CSASQSNQPQHF. In DNA, the CDR3 is TGCAGTGCTAGTCAGAGCAATCAGCCCCAGCATTTT. This sequence joins TRBV20-1 and TRBJ1-5; D gene unclear. This CDR3 region has 12 residues. CDR1 and CDR2 from the germline V gene are DFQATT and SNEGSKA (reference sequence). The germline V and J ends were trimmed by 3 bases and 1 base, with 4 bases remaining between them.

In DNA form, the CDR3 reads TGTGCCAGCAGTATTCAACAGTTGGGGGCGAAGACCCAGTACTTC. It specifies CASSIQQLGAKTQYF. The rearrangement joins TRBV2 to TRBJ2-5; tentatively, D is TRBD1 (6 bases). CDR1 and CDR2 (germline): SNHLY, FYNNEI. The CDR3 is 15 amino acids. Trimming removed 5 bases at V and 6 bases at J, with 19 bases between.

J is TRBJ2-3 and V is TRBV5-8, with 10 bases lining up with TRBD1. Germline loops: CDR1 SGHTS, CDR2 YDEGEE. V dropped 4 bases and J dropped 4; count of bases not matched to a gene: 12. This CDR3 region has 17 residues. Written as DNA, the CDR3 is TGTGCCAGCAGCAAGGACCCGCCGACAGGGGGCGCAGATACGCAGTATTTT. Its translation: CASSKDPPTGGADTQYF. Combining the CDR3 with reference TRBV5-8 and TRBJ2-3 gives the whole variable domain EAGVTQSPTHLIKTRGQQATLRCSPISGHTSVYWYQQALGLGLQFLLWYDEGEERNRGNFPPRFSGRQFPNYSSELNVNALELEDSALYLCASSKDPPTGGADTQYFGPGTRLTVL.

The rearrangement joins TRBV27 to TRBJ2-1; 10 positions agree with TRBD2. V lost 4 bases, J lost 6 bases, and 6 bases stayed unmatched. The germline V gene encodes CDR1 MNHEY and CDR2 SMNVEV (reference sequence). This CDR3 has 15 amino acids. The CDR3 loop reads CASSSAAGGFNEQFF. The CDR3 nucleotides read TGTGCCAGCAGTTCAGCAGCGGGGGGGTTCAATGAGCAGTTCTTC.

The rearrangement links TRBV7-3 to TRBJ2-1, with 7 bases that match TRBD2. Germline CDR1 and CDR2: SGHTA and FQGTGA. Trimming took 2 bases from V and 2 from J; bases not matched to a gene: 3. The CDR3 extends over 15 amino acids. This CDR3 reads CASSLSSGTYNEQFF. CDR3 DNA: TGTGCCAGCAGCTTATCTAGCGGCACCTACAATGAGCAGTTCTTC.

The CDR3: CAWNLQGANTQYF. DNA for the CDR3: TGTGCCTGGAACCTACAGGGGGCAAATACGCAGTATTTT. This chain joins TRBV30 and TRBJ2-3, with 9 nucleotides matching TRBD1. CDR1 and CDR2 (germline): GTSNPN, SVGIG (reference sequence). The CDR3 loop spans 13 amino acids. V dropped 4 bases and J dropped 7; count of bases not matched to a gene: 6.

The CDR3 DNA reads TGTGCCAGCAGCCTCCGCGGGTATGATGGCTACACCTTC. It translates to CASSLRGYDGYTF. V and J are TRBV7-6 and TRBJ1-2; D remains unclear. The CDR3 has 13 residues. V was clipped by 5 bases and J by 6 bases, with 13 bases between them. Germline loops: CDR1 SGHVS, CDR2 FNYEAQ.